A single sample is the source of the 14 T cell receptor beta chains below, sequenced in a study of blood T cell repertoires in COVID-19. Assay: immunoSEQ multiplex PCR; the TCRdb copy retains only in-frame clones and omits some. Of approximately 300,000 clones in the sample, roughly nine tenths are singletons; the top ten hold around 5.9%. The source material was PBMCs or T cells enriched from blood (not recorded which). These receptors were collected from a woman under 40 who had recovered from COVID-19.

This chain links TRBV9 with TRBJ1-1, with D possibly being TRBD1 (5 bases). The CDR3 loop spans 14 amino acids. Germline CDR1 and CDR2: SGDLS and YYNGEE. V lost 0 bases to trimming and J lost 0 bases, with 6 bases between them. The CDR3 region has the DNA TGTGCCAGCAGCGTAGCAGGGATGAACACTGAAGCTTTCTTT. It encodes CASSVAGMNTEAFF. Full variable domain (rest looked up from reference TRBV9 and TRBJ1-1): DSGVTQTPKHLITATGQRVTLRCSPRSGDLSVYWYQQSLDQGLQFLIQYYNGEERAKGNILERFSAQQFPDLHSELNLSSLELGDSALYFCASSVAGMNTEAFFGQGTRLTVV.

In DNA form, the CDR3 reads TGTGCCAGCAGCCCAAGAGGCGAGGATTTGGGTGGCTACACCTTC. Translating gives CASSPRGEDLGGYTF. This chain links TRBV3-1 (or the pseudogene TRBV3-2) with TRBJ1-2; D call uncertain. This CDR3 has 15 amino acids. Germline V CDR1 and CDR2: LGHDT, YNNKEL (reference sequence). Trimming pared 4 bases from V and 7 bases from J, leaving 19 bases between.

The J gene is TRBJ1-4, the V gene TRBV27; D call uncertain. CDR1 and CDR2 from the germline V gene are MNHEY and SMNVEV (reference sequence). Trimming pared 3 bases from V and 0 bases from J, leaving 8 bases between. The CDR3 loop spans 15 amino acids. The CDR3 nucleotides are TGTGCCAGCAGTTTGAGGCAGCCAACTAATGAAAAACTGTTTTTT. Translating gives CASSLRQPTNEKLFF.

The chain has TRBV27 and TRBJ1-3, with a possible D match to TRBD1 (5 bases). The CDR3 has 15 residues. Germline CDR1 reads MNHEY; CDR2 reads SMNVEV (reference sequence). Between the trimmed V and J ends, which lost 6 bases and 4 bases, there was a span of 16 bases. The CDR3 DNA follows: TGTGCCAGCAGACCGGGCCAGACAGCGGGAAACACCATATATTTT. This encodes CASRPGQTAGNTIYF.

CDR3: CASSSSGTNEKLFF. CDR3 in DNA: TGCGCCAGCAGCTCGAGCGGAACTAATGAAAAACTGTTTTTT. The chain links TRBV5-1 to TRBJ1-4; no reliable D call. V was cut by 3 bases and J by 1 base, with 7 bases left in between. Germline assignment: CDR1 SGHRS and CDR2 YFSETQ. The CDR3 totals 14 residues.

The chain couples TRBV30 to TRBJ1-4; D not resolved. CDR1 GTSNPN and CDR2 SVGIG come from the germline V gene (reference sequence). The CDR3 covers 12 residues. The V end lost 3 bases, the J end lost 6 bases, and 8 bases lay between the germline ends. The CDR3 is CAWRPPDEKLFF. The CDR3, as DNA: TGTGCCTGGAGGCCCCCGGATGAAAAACTGTTTTTT.

J is TRBJ2-7 and V is TRBV11-2; no reliable D call. The CDR3 is 13 amino acids. V was shortened by 3 bases and J by 8 bases, with 14 bases between the two germline ends. Germline CDR1 is SGHAT and CDR2 is FQNNGV. The CDR3 protein is CASSFSGTEQQYF. The CDR3 DNA sequence: TGTGCCAGCAGCTTTTCAGGAACCGAACAGCAGTACTTC.

This chain connects TRBV19 to TRBJ2-1; 8 positions match TRBD2. CDR3 length: 11 residues. The V segment lost 7 bases and the J segment 7 bases; nucleotides outside the gene matches: 0. Germline CDR1 is LNHDA and CDR2 is SQIVND (reference sequence). The CDR3 loop is CASTGGNEQFF. The CDR3 coding sequence is TGTGCCAGTACGGGGGGGAATGAGCAGTTCTTC.

The rearrangement uses TRBV11-2 and TRBJ1-1, with D uncertain. Germline lookup yields CDR1 SGHAT and CDR2 FQNNGV. V lost 5 bases to trimming and J lost 7 bases, with 14 bases between them. The CDR3 is made up of 13 amino acids. The CDR3 DNA follows: TGTGCCAGCAGCCAAGCCGGGGTGGGTGAAGCTTTCTTT. Its translation: CASSQAGVGEAFF.

The chain carries TRBV6-1 and TRBJ1-4; 10 nucleotides line up with TRBD1. This CDR3 region has 15 residues. From germline, CDR1 is MNHNS and CDR2 SASEGT. V gave up 2 bases and J gave up 5 bases; unmatched junction bases: 2. The CDR3 loop reads CASSERTGGNEKLFF. The CDR3 region has the DNA TGTGCCAGCAGTGAACGGACAGGGGGGAATGAAAAACTGTTTTTT.

This clone has a single count. This rearrangement joins TRBV3-1 (or the pseudogene TRBV3-2) to TRBJ2-7; D is uncertain. The CDR3 length is 12 residues. With 5 bases removed from V and 0 bases from J, the gap between germline ends came to 5 bases. The germline V gene encodes CDR1 LGHDT and CDR2 YNNKEL (reference sequence). For the CDR3, the DNA is TGTGCCAGCAGCTGGAGCTCCTACGAGCAGTACTTC. The encoded protein is CASSWSSYEQYF.

This chain joins TRBV4-3 and TRBJ1-1; TRBD1 aligns across 8 bases. Germline V lookup: CDR1 LGHNA, CDR2 YSLEER. The CDR3 has 15 amino acids. V trimming: 0 bases; J trimming: 4 bases; junction bases outside the gene matches: 4. In DNA form, the CDR3 reads TGCGCCAGCAGCCAAGACAGGGGGCAGGGCACTGAAGCTTTCTTT. Translating it yields CASSQDRGQGTEAFF.

V and J are TRBV9 and TRBJ1-4, with TRBD1 as a possible D gene (5 bases). Trimming shortened V by 1 base and J by 7 bases, and 17 bases separated the two germline ends. Germline V gene sequence: CDR1 SGDLS, CDR2 YYNGEE. The CDR3 is 16 residues long. CDR3 DNA sequence: TGTGCCAGCAGCGTAAGTTTAGCCAGGGAGGTTGAAAAACTGTTTTTT. Residues: CASSVSLAREVEKLFF. Full variable domain (missing parts from reference TRBV9 and TRBJ1-4): DSGVTQTPKHLITATGQRVTLRCSPRSGDLSVYWYQQSLDQGLQFLIQYYNGEERAKGNILERFSAQQFPDLHSELNLSSLELGDSALYFCASSVSLAREVEKLFFGSGTQLSVL.

This chain uses TRBV11-2 with TRBJ1-5; maybe TRBD1 (6 bases). Per germline, CDR1 SGHAT and CDR2 FQNNGV. The CDR3 length is 15 residues. V shed 0 bases and J shed 4 bases, with 10 bases lying between them. CDR3 protein: CASSLEGGANQPQHF. The DNA of the CDR3 is TGTGCCAGCAGCTTAGAAGGGGGGGCAAATCAGCCCCAGCATTTT.